This note documents a single T cell receptor beta chain sequence. A read error is possible here, since a much larger clone lies one base away. The data were taken from a study of T cells in Graves' hyperthyroidism and ophthalmopathy. The CDR3 regions of TCR beta were amplified from RNA transcripts. HTBI primers were the set used in a first-round RT-PCR of the TCR CDR3. TCRdb re-called the multiplex PCR reads through MiXCR, storing one row per CDR3 protein. This sample carries some 600,000 distinct CDR3 sequences, approximately 15% of them seen once, and the ten largest clones take 5.8%. The CDR3 totals 22 residues. The germline CDR1 and CDR2 sequences are KGHDR and SFDVKD. V dropped 0 bases and J dropped 4 bases, with 31 bases sitting between them.

The chain is built from TRBV24-1 and TRBJ2-3; a weak D match, TRBD2 (7 bases). The clonotype comes from a woman aged 25 to 39 with Graves' hyperthyroidism that later progressed to Graves' ophthalmopathy. Sample: blood. CDR3: CATSDLAPEVRGTQYPPDTQYF. The CDR3 region has the DNA TGTGCCACCAGTGATTTGGCCCCCGAAGTGCGGGGGACACAATATCCCCCAGATACGCAGTATTTT.